Listed below are T cell receptor beta chains from one sample, sequenced in a study of blood T cell repertoires in COVID-19. Some clones are missing from TCRdb's copy, which holds only in-frame ones; the method was immunoSEQ multiplex PCR. The sample has about 200,000 clones, about 85% seen once. Sequencing was carried out using PBMCs or T cells enriched from blood (not recorded which). Every receptor here comes from a woman in her thirties or forties in a cohort exposed to, infected with or recovered from COVID-19 (not recorded which). Both conserved end residues are trimmed from each CDR3. Clone size appears in some rows only: once, few, many, or a class for an expanded clone.

clone_size | j_call | v_call | cdr3_aa
. | TRBJ1-1 | TRBV7-9 | ASSLIGQELGTEAF
. | TRBJ2-5 | TRBV6-5 | ASSSVRDRYQETQY
. | TRBJ2-5 | TRBV3-1/TRBV3-2 | ASSTIRTSGGQETQY
. | TRBJ1-3 | TRBV12-5 | ASGPQGAGNTIY
once | TRBJ2-1 | TRBV5-1 | ASSSGSSYNEQF
. | TRBJ2-7 | TRBV7-2 | ASHLGGAGLRQGQY
. | TRBJ1-2 | TRBV4-2 | ASSQSDAGYGYT
. | TRBJ2-7 | TRBV5-4 | ATRPGLAAQSSSEQY
. | TRBJ2-2 | TRBV3-1/TRBV3-2 | ASSQELWSGRVGELF
once | TRBJ1-2 | TRBV18 | ASSPPGQGISGYT
few | TRBJ2-5 | TRBV19 | ASSVGVTGRHETQY